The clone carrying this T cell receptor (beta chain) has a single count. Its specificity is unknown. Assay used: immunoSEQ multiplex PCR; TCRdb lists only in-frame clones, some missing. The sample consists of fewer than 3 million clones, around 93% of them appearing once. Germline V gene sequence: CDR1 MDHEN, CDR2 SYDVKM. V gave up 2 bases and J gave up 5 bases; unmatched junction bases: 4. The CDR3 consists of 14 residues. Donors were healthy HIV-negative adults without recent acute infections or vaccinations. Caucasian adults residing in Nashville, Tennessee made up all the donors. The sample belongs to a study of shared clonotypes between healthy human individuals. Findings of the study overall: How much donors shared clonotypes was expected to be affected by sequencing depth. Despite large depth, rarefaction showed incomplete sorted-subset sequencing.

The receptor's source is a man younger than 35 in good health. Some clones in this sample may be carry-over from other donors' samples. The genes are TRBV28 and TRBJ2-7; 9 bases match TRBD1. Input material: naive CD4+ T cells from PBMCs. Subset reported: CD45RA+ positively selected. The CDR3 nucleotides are TGTGCCAGCAGTTTAGGGACAGGGCGAAACGAGCAGTACTTC. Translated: CASSLGTGRNEQYF.